The 26 T cell receptor beta chains in this list originate from one sample, sequenced in a study of blood T cell repertoires in COVID-19. Profiled with immunoSEQ multiplex PCR; TCRdb holds only in-frame clones, not every one. The table includes about 300,000 clones, 80% to 90% detected once. The sample taken for sequencing was peripheral blood. Receptor source: a woman between 50 and 59 years old with COVID-19, enrolled during active disease.

The V gene is TRBV7-9, the J gene TRBJ2-1; 8 nucleotides match TRBD2. The germline CDR1 and CDR2 sequences are SEHNR and FQNEAQ (reference sequence). V shed 3 bases and J 15 bases; nucleotides not matched to a gene: 7. The CDR3 covers 12 residues. CDR3 in amino acids: CASSLVTSAVFF. CDR3 DNA sequence: TGTGCCAGCAGCTTGGTGACTAGCGCCGTGTTCTTC.

This clone was detected once. The V call is TRBV5-4, the J call TRBJ1-3; 7 nucleotides line up with TRBD1. J was trimmed by 2 bases and V by 4 bases; bases with no gene match: 15. CDR1 is SGHNT and CDR2 is YYREEE in the germline V gene (reference sequence). This CDR3 spans 18 amino acids. This chain's CDR3 is CASSLSTGRLLAGNTIYF. In DNA form, the CDR3 reads TGTGCCAGCAGCCTTTCGACAGGGCGCCTACTGGCTGGAAACACCATATATTTT.

This clone was seen just once. The chain combines TRBV2 with TRBJ2-1, with D perhaps TRBD1 (6 bases). The CDR3 is 13 residues long. Trimming removed 4 bases at V and 2 bases at J, with 6 bases between. From germline, CDR1 is SNHLY and CDR2 FYNNEI. The CDR3 sequence is CASSGTAYNEQFF. The CDR3 DNA is TGTGCCAGCAGTGGGACAGCCTACAATGAGCAGTTCTTC.

The chain is built from TRBV9 and TRBJ1-1; D remains unclear. The CDR3 sequence is 14 residues long. The V gene lost 6 bases and the J gene lost 0 bases, with 12 bases spanning the gap. Germline V gene sequence: CDR1 SGDLS, CDR2 YYNGEE. The CDR3 loop reads CASTPGGMNTEAFF. The CDR3 DNA follows: TGTGCCAGCACCCCGGGAGGGATGAACACTGAAGCTTTCTTT.

The DNA of the CDR3 is TGTGCCAGCAGTCCAGGGGCGAATGAGCAGTTCTTC. Residues: CASSPGANEQFF. The genes are TRBV6-6 and TRBJ2-1; D may be TRBD1 (6 bases). The CDR3 is 12 amino acids. Germline CDR1 and CDR2: MNHNY and SVGAGI (reference sequence). Trimming took off 5 bases at V and 7 bases at J, with 9 bases between the two ends.

This chain joins TRBV7-2 and TRBJ1-3, with 9 nucleotides matching TRBD1. The CDR3 sequence is 15 residues long. Germline assignment: CDR1 SGHTA and CDR2 FQGNSA. J lost 3 bases, V lost 3 bases, and 3 bases had no gene match. The CDR3 sequence: CASSFMDRGGNTIYF. DNA of the CDR3: TGTGCCAGCAGCTTTATGGACAGGGGTGGAAACACCATATATTTT.

The chain recombines TRBV10-2 with TRBJ2-1, with a tentative D call TRBD2 (6 bases). The CDR3 is 14 residues long. V was clipped by 6 bases and J by 8 bases, with 17 bases between them. The germline gives CDR1 WSHSY, CDR2 SAAADI. Here the CDR3 reads CASRVLAQNDEQFF. As DNA, the CDR3 is TGCGCCAGCAGGGTACTAGCCCAGAACGATGAGCAGTTCTTC.

Here the CDR3 DNA reads TGTGCCAGCAGCTTTGGGGGACAGGGGTACAATGAGCAGTTCTTC. Its protein product is CASSFGGQGYNEQFF. The chain uses TRBV5-4 and TRBJ2-1, with TRBD1 matching over 10 bases. This CDR3 region has 15 residues. Germline values: CDR1 SGHNT, CDR2 YYREEE (reference sequence). V trimming: 2 bases; J trimming: 4 bases; junction bases outside the gene matches: 3.

The chain recombines TRBV11-1 with TRBJ2-3; TRBD1 aligns across 7 bases. The CDR3 runs to 14 residues. Germline V gene sequence: CDR1 SGHAT, CDR2 FQDESV (reference sequence). After removal of 7 bases from V and 3 bases from J, the junction contained 7 bases not matched to a gene. For the CDR3, the DNA is TGTGCCAGCACCCGGGACAGCCTGACAGATACGCAGTATTTT. This sequence encodes CASTRDSLTDTQYF.

The genes are TRBV5-8 and TRBJ2-1, with D possibly TRBD1 on 6 matching bases. The CDR3 is made up of 14 amino acids. The germline V gene encodes CDR1 SGHTS and CDR2 YDEGEE. V was trimmed by 1 base and J by 6 bases, leaving 11 bases between them. The CDR3 nucleotides are TGTGCCAGCAGCTTGTCTGTACAGGGCAATGAGCAGTTCTTC. It specifies CASSLSVQGNEQFF.

The chain has TRBV19 and TRBJ2-2; 9 bases are a match to TRBD1. Germline V gene lookup returns CDR1 LNHDA and CDR2 SQIVND (reference sequence). The CDR3 consists of 15 residues. V was pared by 5 bases and J by 3 bases, with 4 bases of the junction left unmatched. The CDR3 loop reads CASSFRTGDTGELFF. In DNA, the CDR3 is TGTGCCAGTAGTTTCCGGACAGGGGACACCGGGGAGCTGTTTTTT. The complete variable domain, with remaining parts taken from reference TRBV19 and TRBJ2-2, reads DGGITQSPKYLFRKEGQNVTLSCEQNLNHDAMYWYRQDPGQGLRLIYYSQIVNDFQKGDIAEGYSVSREKKESFPLTVTSAQKNPTAFYLCASSFRTGDTGELFFGEGSRLTVL.

J is TRBJ2-1 and V is TRBV15; 8 positions match TRBD2. This CDR3 is built from 19 residues. The junction had 14 bases not matched to a gene; V was cut back by 2 bases and J by 2 bases. Germline loops: CDR1 LNHNV, CDR2 YYDKDF (reference sequence). The CDR3 nucleotides read TGTGCCACCAGCAGAACCTCACCACGGGAGGGCCGGACCTACAATGAGCAGTTCTTC. Translating it yields CATSRTSPREGRTYNEQFF.

This chain connects TRBV9 to TRBJ2-3; TRBD2 matches 9 bases. V dropped 0 bases and J dropped 6; count of bases not matched to a gene: 8. CDR3 length equals 16 residues. Germline V CDR1 and CDR2: SGDLS, YYNGEE. CDR3 nucleotides: TGTGCCAGCAGCGTAGGAGGGCGGGAGGGCGTCGATACGCAGTATTTT. Its translation is CASSVGGREGVDTQYF.

V is TRBV20-1 and J is TRBJ2-7, with 8 positions matching TRBD1. CDR1 is DFQATT and CDR2 is SNEGSKA in the germline V gene (reference sequence). The CDR3 sequence is 17 residues long. V trimming: 3 bases; J trimming: 5 bases; junction bases outside the gene matches: 18. The CDR3 sequence is CSASYRTGWQGVDEQYF. The CDR3 nucleotides read TGCAGTGCTAGTTACCGGACAGGGTGGCAAGGAGTGGACGAGCAGTACTTC.

The CDR3 reads CASSSDRATDTQYF. CDR3 sequence (DNA): TGCGCCAGCAGCTCGGACAGGGCCACAGATACGCAGTATTTT. The V gene is TRBV5-1, the J gene TRBJ2-3, with 8 bases aligning to TRBD1. The CDR3 spans 14 residues. Germline-derived CDR1 and CDR2 are SGHRS and YFSETQ. J lost 2 bases, V lost 3 bases, and 2 bases had no gene match.

The genes are TRBV18 and TRBJ2-7, with TRBD2 matching over 10 bases. The CDR3 has 18 residues. From germline, CDR1 is KGHSH and CDR2 LQKENI. V was pared by 3 bases and J by 3 bases, with 14 bases of the junction left unmatched. Written as DNA, the CDR3 is TGTGCCAGCTCACCGCCTCTGTTCTGGACTAGCGGCAACTACGAGCAGTACTTC. Protein product: CASSPPLFWTSGNYEQYF.

CDR3 nucleotide sequence: TGTGCCAGCAGCTTTAGCGGACTGTACAATGAGCAGTTCTTC. Protein sequence: CASSFSGLYNEQFF. The chain combines TRBV11-2 with TRBJ2-1, with a weak D call TRBD2 (6 bases). Germline V gene lookup returns CDR1 SGHAT and CDR2 FQNNGV. CDR3 length: 14 residues. The V end was cut by 3 bases, the J end by 4 bases, with 10 bases between.

The V call is TRBV5-1, the J call TRBJ2-2, with D perhaps matching TRBD2 (5 bases). The CDR3 runs 16 residues. The V gene lost 1 base and the J gene lost 1 base, with 11 bases spanning the gap. CDR1 is SGHRS, CDR2 YFSETQ, per germline. The CDR3 loop reads CASSLMASRNTGELFF. The CDR3 coding sequence is TGCGCCAGCAGCTTGATGGCTAGCAGGAACACCGGGGAGCTGTTTTTT.

The chain employs TRBV5-1 and TRBJ2-7; a possible D gene is TRBD1 (5 bases). CDR1 is SGHRS, CDR2 YFSETQ, per germline. The CDR3 runs 13 residues. Trimming pared 4 bases from V and 1 base from J, leaving 9 bases between. As DNA, the CDR3 is TGCGCCAGCAGCGTGGGGCAGTCCTACGAGCAGTACTTC. It codes for CASSVGQSYEQYF.

The chain is built from TRBV9 and TRBJ2-3; D unclear. V was cut by 0 bases and J by 6 bases, with 8 bases left in between. In germline, CDR1 is SGDLS, CDR2 YYNGEE. The CDR3 is 13 amino acids. The CDR3 protein is CASSVGSPDTQYF. The CDR3 DNA reads TGTGCCAGCAGCGTAGGTTCCCCTGATACGCAGTATTTT.

This rearrangement joins TRBV19 to TRBJ1-5; tentative D call: TRBD1 (5 bases). The germline gives CDR1 LNHDA, CDR2 SQIVND (reference sequence). CDR3 size: 15 residues. V dropped 3 bases and J dropped 4 bases, with 13 bases sitting between them. The CDR3 spells CASSIRGRVNQPQHF. The CDR3, as DNA: TGTGCCAGTAGTATTCGGGGGAGGGTAAATCAGCCCCAGCATTTT. Supplemented by reference TRBV19 and TRBJ1-5, the full variable domain reads DGGITQSPKYLFRKEGQNVTLSCEQNLNHDAMYWYRQDPGQGLRLIYYSQIVNDFQKGDIAEGYSVSREKKESFPLTVTSAQKNPTAFYLCASSIRGRVNQPQHFGDGTRLSIL.

CDR3 nucleotide sequence: TGTGCCAGCAGGGAGAGGACAGATACGCAGTATTTT. It is translated as CASRERTDTQYF. The chain recombines TRBV2 with TRBJ2-3; D gene uncertain. This CDR3 contains 12 residues. Germline CDR1 is SNHLY and CDR2 is FYNNEI. Trimming removed 6 bases at V and 3 bases at J, with 7 bases between. The whole variable domain, remainder taken from reference TRBV2 and TRBJ2-3, is EPEVTQTPSHQVTQMGQEVILRCVPISNHLYFYWYRQILGQKVEFLVSFYNNEISEKSEIFDDQFSVERPDGSNFTLKIRSTKLEDSAMYFCASRERTDTQYFGPGTRLTVL.

This rearrangement joins TRBV2 to TRBJ2-7, with D possibly matching TRBD1 (5 bases). CDR1 and CDR2 (germline): SNHLY, FYNNEI. Trimming left V 7 bases short and J 0 bases short, with 13 bases between. CDR3 length equals 14 residues. The CDR3, as DNA: TGTGCCAGCAATCTACCAGGGAACTCCTACGAGCAGTACTTC. Its translation is CASNLPGNSYEQYF.

V usage is TRBV6-5 and J usage is TRBJ1-4; 8 bases match TRBD1. The V and J ends lost 6 bases and 8 bases, in that order; junction bases with no gene match: 11. Germline V CDR1 and CDR2: MNHEY, SVGAGI. The CDR3 is 15 amino acids. The CDR3: CASSLAGGGVEKLFF. CDR3 nucleotide sequence: TGTGCCAGCAGCCTAGCAGGGGGCGGTGTCGAAAAACTGTTTTTT.

The rearrangement joins TRBV3-1 (or the pseudogene TRBV3-2) to TRBJ1-4, with 11 nucleotides matching TRBD1. The CDR3 loop spans 16 amino acids. Trimming at V came to 8 bases and at J to 2 bases, leaving 7 bases not matched to a gene. Germline lookup yields CDR1 LGHDT and CDR2 YNNKEL (reference sequence). CDR3 DNA sequence: TGTGCCAGCGCTCGGACAGGGGGCTCTACTAATGAAAAACTGTTTTTT. Protein sequence: CASARTGGSTNEKLFF.

This chain links TRBV10-1 with TRBJ2-1; maybe TRBD1 (5 bases). Trimming stripped 3 bases from V and 3 bases from J, with 15 bases between. The CDR3 runs 16 residues. Germline-derived CDR1 and CDR2 are WNHNN and SYGVQD (reference sequence). CDR3 DNA sequence: TGCGCCAGCAGTGACCCAAGTGCAGGGAACTACAATGAGCAGTTCTTC. Its protein is CASSDPSAGNYNEQFF.